These 13 T cell receptor beta chains came from one sample sequenced in a study of PD-1 blockade in classical Hodgkin lymphoma. The time point is: cycle 4 day 1 (C4D1), after about 6 weeks of nivolumab. Relapse was seen in all patients after autologous stem cell transplantation, and brentuximab vedotin exposure was variable. Sequencing was performed with immunoSEQ multiplex PCR; in TCRdb, only in-frame clones are kept and a portion is missing. The sample carries fewer than 9,000 clones, around 88% recorded once. This material consisted of peripheral blood mononuclear cells (PBMCs), taken before the fourth cycle of nivolumab. The receptors stem from a human donor with classical Hodgkin lymphoma.

The V gene is TRBV19, the J gene TRBJ2-2; maybe TRBD1 (6 bases). Germline-derived CDR1 and CDR2 are LNHDA and SQIVND (reference sequence). The CDR3 extends over 14 amino acids. The V end was cut by 9 bases, the J end by 2 bases, with 13 bases between. CDR3 coding DNA: TGTGCCAGCCAGGACAGCGGAAACACCGGGGAGCTGTTTTTT. Its protein is CASQDSGNTGELFF. The full variable domain, in which reference TRBV19 and TRBJ2-2 provide the parts outside the CDR3, is DGGITQSPKYLFRKEGQNVTLSCEQNLNHDAMYWYRQDPGQGLRLIYYSQIVNDFQKGDIAEGYSVSREKKESFPLTVTSAQKNPTAFYLCASQDSGNTGELFFGEGSRLTVL.

DNA for the CDR3: TGTGCCAGCCGATTCGATTTGTACGAGCAGTACTTC. Residues: CASRFDLYEQYF. The V call is TRBV2, the J call TRBJ2-7; no definite D call. V shed 8 bases and J shed 4 bases, with 12 bases lying between them. The CDR3 is 12 amino acids. CDR1 and CDR2 (germline): SNHLY, FYNNEI.

The chain has TRBV7-8 and TRBJ2-7, with 7 positions matching TRBD2. This CDR3 has 13 amino acids. Germline values: CDR1 SGHVS, CDR2 FQNEAQ. V trimming: 3 bases; J trimming: 5 bases; junction bases outside the gene matches: 4. The CDR3 bases are TGTGCCAGCAGCTTTGCGGGAGCCCACGAGCAGTACTTC. This encodes CASSFAGAHEQYF. Variable domain in full (rest from reference TRBV7-8 and TRBJ2-7): GAGVSQSPRYKVAKRGQDVALRCDPISGHVSLFWYQQALGQGPEFLTYFQNEAQLDKSGLPSDRFFAERPEGSVSTLKIQRTQQEDSAVYLCASSFAGAHEQYFGPGTRLTVT.

V and J are TRBV19 and TRBJ1-5; TRBD1 matches at 7 bases. Germline CDR1 LNHDA, CDR2 SQIVND (reference sequence). The J segment lost 10 bases and the V segment lost 5 bases, leaving 8 bases of the junction unmatched. This CDR3 is built from 13 residues. CDR3 residues: CASSLDRFPPQHF. The CDR3, as DNA: TGTGCCAGTAGTTTGGACAGGTTTCCACCCCAGCATTTT.

The chain employs TRBV15 and TRBJ2-3; D might be TRBD1 (5 bases). V lost 3 bases, J lost 2 bases, and 9 bases lay in between. The germline CDR1 and CDR2 sequences are LNHNV and YYDKDF (reference sequence). The CDR3 loop spans 14 amino acids. The CDR3 protein is CATSRDTFTDTQYF. In nucleotides, the CDR3 is TGTGCCACCAGCAGGGACACTTTCACAGATACGCAGTATTTT.

This chain connects TRBV11-2 to TRBJ2-3; tentatively, D is TRBD2 (6 bases). From germline, CDR1 is SGHAT and CDR2 FQNNGV. The CDR3 covers 15 residues. V was clipped by 6 bases and J by 1 base, with 14 bases between them. The CDR3 sequence is CASRYTGTRTDTQYF. The CDR3 DNA reads as TGTGCCAGCAGGTATACCGGGACTCGCACAGATACGCAGTATTTT.

The J gene is TRBJ1-1, the V gene TRBV9, with 8 bases aligning to TRBD1. From germline, CDR1 is SGDLS and CDR2 YYNGEE. J was trimmed by 4 bases and V by 4 bases; bases with no gene match: 12. The length of the CDR3 is 16 residues. The CDR3 loop is CASSSRPGGAATEAFF. The CDR3 DNA sequence: TGTGCCAGCAGCTCAAGACCAGGGGGCGCGGCCACTGAAGCTTTCTTT. The complete variable domain, with remaining parts taken from reference TRBV9 and TRBJ1-1, reads DSGVTQTPKHLITATGQRVTLRCSPRSGDLSVYWYQQSLDQGLQFLIQYYNGEERAKGNILERFSAQQFPDLHSELNLSSLELGDSALYFCASSSRPGGAATEAFFGQGTRLTVV.

This clone has a handful of counts. The chain is built from TRBV7-7 and TRBJ2-5; 9 bases are a match to TRBD2. The germline V gene encodes CDR1 SSHAT and CDR2 FNYEAQ (reference sequence). Unmatched junction bases numbered 10, after V lost 5 bases and J lost 9 bases. This CDR3 has 14 amino acids. CDR3 bases: TGTGCCAGCAGCCTGAGCGGGGGGCAAATGGCCCAGTACTTC. Its translation: CASSLSGGQMAQYF.

The chain uses TRBV11-2 and TRBJ2-7, with 7 bases aligning to TRBD1. Germline CDR1 and CDR2: SGHAT and FQNNGV. With 1 base clipped from V and 2 bases from J, the junction kept 5 bases outside the gene matches. The CDR3 contains 15 residues. The CDR3 coding sequence is TGTGCCAGCAGCTTAGTACAGGGGAGCACCTACGAGCAGTACTTC. It is translated as CASSLVQGSTYEQYF.

The CDR3 sequence is CASSLERRQGGYEQYF. In DNA, the CDR3 is TGTGCCAGCAGCTTAGAGAGGCGGCAGGGAGGCTACGAGCAGTACTTC. The chain joins TRBV7-2 to TRBJ2-7, with D possibly matching TRBD2 (6 bases). V was clipped by 1 base and J by 3 bases, with 16 bases between them. CDR3 length equals 16 residues. Germline CDR1 and CDR2: SGHTA and FQGNSA.

V is TRBV5-1 and J is TRBJ2-5; 8 bases fit TRBD1. The junction had 16 bases not matched to a gene; V was cut back by 4 bases and J by 2 bases. The CDR3 runs to 18 residues. Germline values: CDR1 SGHRS, CDR2 YFSETQ. The CDR3: CASSPLLLADREQETQYF. CDR3 DNA: TGCGCCAGCAGCCCTCTGTTGCTCGCGGACAGGGAACAAGAGACCCAGTACTTC.

On this clone: The junction shows a germline mismatch at one end, possibly a read error. The chain links TRBV7-8 to TRBJ1-5, with a tentative D call TRBD1 (6 bases). The CDR3 extends over 15 amino acids. CDR1 is SGHVS and CDR2 is FQNEAQ in the germline V gene. CDR3 sequence reads: CASSLGGSSNQPQHF. Here the CDR3 DNA reads TGTGCCAGCAGTTTAGGGGGTTCGAGCAATCAGCCCCAGCATTTT.

The chain employs TRBV7-9 and TRBJ1-2, with 7 nucleotides matching TRBD1. Germline V gives CDR1 SEHNR, CDR2 FQNEAQ (reference sequence). V shed 4 bases, J shed 7 bases, and the junction held 15 bases outside the gene matches. CDR3 size: 16 residues. The CDR3 sequence: CASSWGPGQSPAGYTF. The CDR3 DNA sequence: TGTGCCAGCAGCTGGGGGCCGGGACAGAGTCCCGCTGGCTACACCTTC.